This TCR beta chain was documented in a study of cytomegalovirus exposure and HLA in healthy donors. Study-wide findings and caveats: The investigators catalogued 164 TCR beta chains as cytomegalovirus-associated. In a later analysis, at a false discovery rate of 0.05, 15,000 to 20,000 TCR beta sequences were associated with HLA alleles. In an earlier analysis, productive rearrangement rates for most beta V segments clustered near 87% or 30%.

The germline V gene has CDR1 SNHLY and CDR2 FYNNEI. The CDR3 has 14 residues. Notes on this clone: The target antigen is unknown.

Primers included in the PCR were 60 Vbeta and 13 Jbeta primers. Clones were sequenced by immunoSEQ multiplex PCR, and TCRdb holds only the in-frame ones, with some missing. The repertoire includes some 220,000 clones, around 88% of them detected once, and 1% sits in the top ten. Sequenced material: PBMCs. This TCR came from a woman between 18 and 29 years old in good health and CMV-seronegative. The V and J genes are TRBV2 and TRBJ2-5; D is possibly TRBD2 (6 bases). TRBJ2-7 explains the end of the DNA better; the J call may be wrong. DNA for the CDR3: TGTGCCAGCAGACCTACGGGACTCCGCCACGAGCAGTACTTC. It yields the protein CASRPTGLRHEQYF.